Sequencing of this T cell receptor (beta chain) was carried out in a study of T-cell memory formation after mild COVID-19. General study results and limits: Clones contracting over day 15 to 85 were CD4/CD8 balanced, with later expanders leaning CD4+. Pre-infection memory already had some responding clones, implying cross-reactive memory joined.

CDR3 length: 13 amino acids. Trimming removed 5 bases at V and 4 bases at J, with 11 bases between. Germline V gene data show CDR1 as SEHNR and CDR2 as FQNEAQ (reference sequence). In this sample, this clonotype turned up a few times. No antigen is known for it. A 5'RACE reaction primed in the constant segment made cDNA libraries of TCR alpha and TCR beta, and these carried sample barcodes and UMIs. From the 5' RACE reads, TCRdb called clonotypes with MiXCR, one entry per CDR3 protein. The sample lists around 310,000 distinct CDR3 sequences, about 20% seen once, with roughly 21% in the top ten. Sequencing input: PBMCs or a T cell subset sorted from them (not recorded which). The chain is built from TRBV7-9 and TRBJ2-5; D ambiguous. This receptor was taken from a man between 18 and 35 years old who had mild COVID-19 (a few samples of this study predate the infection). Cell type and time point are not known. The CDR3 bases are TGTGCCAGCAGCGGAGAGAACGGAGAGACCCAGTACTTC. This sequence encodes CASSGENGETQYF.